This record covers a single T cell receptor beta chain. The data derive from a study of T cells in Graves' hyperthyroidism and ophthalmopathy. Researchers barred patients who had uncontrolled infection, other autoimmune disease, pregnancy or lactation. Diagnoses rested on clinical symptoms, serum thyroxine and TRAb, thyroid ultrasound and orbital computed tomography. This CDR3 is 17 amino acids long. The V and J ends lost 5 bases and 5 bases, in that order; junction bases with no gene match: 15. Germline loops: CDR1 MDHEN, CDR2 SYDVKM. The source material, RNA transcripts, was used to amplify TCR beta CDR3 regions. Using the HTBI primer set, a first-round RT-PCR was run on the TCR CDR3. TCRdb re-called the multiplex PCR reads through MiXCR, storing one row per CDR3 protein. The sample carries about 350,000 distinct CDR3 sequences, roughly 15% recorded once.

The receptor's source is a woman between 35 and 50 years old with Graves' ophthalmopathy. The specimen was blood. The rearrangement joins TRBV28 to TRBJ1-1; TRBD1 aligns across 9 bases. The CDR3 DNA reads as TGTGCCAGCAGTCACCCAACAGGGGGCGGAAGTTGGACTGAAGCTTTCTTT. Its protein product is CASSHPTGGGSWTEAFF.